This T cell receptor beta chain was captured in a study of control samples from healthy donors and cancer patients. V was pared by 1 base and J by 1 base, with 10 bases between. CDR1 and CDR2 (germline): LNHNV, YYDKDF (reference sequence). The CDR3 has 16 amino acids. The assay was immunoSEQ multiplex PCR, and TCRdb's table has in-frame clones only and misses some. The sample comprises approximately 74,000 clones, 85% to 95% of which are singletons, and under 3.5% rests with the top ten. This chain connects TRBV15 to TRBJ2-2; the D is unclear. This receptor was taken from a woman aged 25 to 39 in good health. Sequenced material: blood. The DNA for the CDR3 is TGTGCCACCAGCAGAGGGGGTAGTAGGAACACCGGGGAGCTGTTTTTT. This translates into CATSRGGSRNTGELFF.